This TCR beta chain was recovered during a study of cytomegalovirus exposure and HLA in healthy donors. The CDR3 sequence is 11 residues long. Trimming left V 4 bases short and J 8 bases short, with 6 bases between. Germline V gene sequence: CDR1 MNHEY, CDR2 SVGAGI. PCR was performed using 60 Vbeta and 13 Jbeta primers. Assay: immunoSEQ multiplex PCR; the TCRdb copy retains only in-frame clones and omits some. The sample lists 150,000 or so clones; about two thirds were seen once. Study-level results: Rare TCR sequences dominated, though some public TCRs recurred in many donors. Using the classifier, cytomegalovirus status was reportedly diagnosed with high specificity and sensitivity. According to an earlier analysis, most TCR beta V segments yielded productive rearrangements about 90% or about 30% of the time.

Points on this clone: What it recognizes is unknown.

What was sequenced was PBMCs. The sequence derives from a human donor in good health. The J gene is TRBJ2-1, the V gene TRBV6-5; D unclear. The DNA of the CDR3 is TGTGCCAGCAGTTTCTCCTATGAGCAGTTCTTC. Translated, it gives CASSFSYEQFF.